One sample yielded the 5 T cell receptor beta chains listed below, sequenced in a study of OX40 agonist ivuxolimab in advanced cancers. The protocol was immunoSEQ multiplex PCR, while the TCRdb copy is restricted to in-frame clones and leaves out a portion. Altogether 20,000 to 25,000 clones are present, 75% to 90% being singletons, with the ten largest covering roughly 17%. The sequenced sample was CD4+ or CD8+ T cells sorted from blood, obtained in a trial of the OX40 agonist ivuxolimab. The source of these receptors is an adult with an advanced solid tumor such as melanoma, head and neck, liver or kidney cancer.

A single count supports this clone. This chain links TRBV11-2 with TRBJ2-1; 10 bases are a match to TRBD1. CDR1 and CDR2 (germline): SGHAT, FQNNGV. The CDR3 has 15 amino acids. After removal of 5 bases from V and 7 bases from J, the junction contained 8 bases not matched to a gene. CDR3 in DNA: TGTGCCAGCAGCATACGACAGGGGGCAACAAATGAGCAGTTCTTC. Translation: CASSIRQGATNEQFF.

The chain recombines TRBV5-1 with TRBJ1-4, with TRBD1 as a possible D gene (6 bases). The CDR3 has 16 residues. V was pared by 1 base and J by 2 bases, with 12 bases between. Germline V gene sequence: CDR1 SGHRS, CDR2 YFSETQ. CDR3 sequence: CASSLSPGDTNEKLFF. The CDR3 coding sequence is TGCGCCAGCAGCTTGTCTCCAGGGGACACTAATGAAAAACTGTTTTTT.

This clone was observed once. This chain uses TRBV7-2 with TRBJ2-2; TRBD1 is a possible D gene (5 bases). The germline V and J ends were trimmed by 1 base and 6 bases, with 9 bases remaining between them. Germline V gene lookup returns CDR1 SGHTA and CDR2 FQGNSA. There are 14 residues in the CDR3. CDR3 amino acids: CASSLVQGAGELFF. CDR3 DNA: TGTGCCAGCAGCTTAGTTCAGGGCGCCGGGGAGCTGTTTTTT.

The CDR3, as DNA: TGTGCCAGCAGTCCGGGACAGATCTATGGCTACACCTTC. Translating gives CASSPGQIYGYTF. The V gene is TRBV11-3, the J gene TRBJ1-2; 7 nucleotides line up with TRBD1. V trimming: 6 bases; J trimming: 4 bases; junction bases outside the gene matches: 5. Looked up from germline, CDR1 is SGHNT and CDR2 is YENEEA. The CDR3 sequence is 13 residues long.

The chain employs TRBV7-6 and TRBJ1-2, with D perhaps TRBD1 (6 bases). Between the trimmed V and J ends, which lost 5 bases and 2 bases, there was a span of 12 bases. Germline-derived CDR1 and CDR2 are SGHVS and FNYEAQ. The CDR3 is 14 residues long. Here the CDR3 reads CASSPGQSNYGYTF. CDR3 sequence (DNA): TGTGCCAGCAGCCCCGGACAGTCCAACTATGGCTACACCTTC.